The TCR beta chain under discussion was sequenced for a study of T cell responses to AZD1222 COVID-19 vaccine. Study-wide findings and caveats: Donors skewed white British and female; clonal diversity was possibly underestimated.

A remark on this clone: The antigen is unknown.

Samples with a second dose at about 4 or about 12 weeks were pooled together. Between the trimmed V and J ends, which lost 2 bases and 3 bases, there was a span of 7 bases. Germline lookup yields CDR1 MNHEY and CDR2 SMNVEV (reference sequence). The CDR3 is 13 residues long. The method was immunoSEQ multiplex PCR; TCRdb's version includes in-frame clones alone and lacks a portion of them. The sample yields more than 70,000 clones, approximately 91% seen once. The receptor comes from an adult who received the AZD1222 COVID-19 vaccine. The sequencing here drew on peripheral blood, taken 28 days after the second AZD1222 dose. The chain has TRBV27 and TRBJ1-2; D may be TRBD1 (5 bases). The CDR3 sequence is CASSLQGDYGYTF. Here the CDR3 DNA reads TGTGCCAGCAGTTTACAGGGTGACTATGGCTACACCTTC.